Below are 15 T cell receptor beta chains sequenced from a single sample in a study of shared clonotypes between healthy human individuals. TCRdb keeps only in-frame clones here, not all; method: immunoSEQ multiplex PCR. The sample has some 1.4 million clones, roughly 96% seen once. The sample consisted of naive CD4+ T cells sorted from blood. Documented subset: CD45RA+ positively selected. The receptors were sampled from a man aged 25 to 40 in good health.

The chain links TRBV7-2 to TRBJ2-1, with unresolved D. Germline V gives CDR1 SGHTA, CDR2 FQGNSA. V lost 2 bases to trimming and J lost 7 bases, with 15 bases between them. This CDR3 spans 15 amino acids. CDR3 sequence (DNA): TGTGCCAGCAGCTTAAGCCTTTCTCCTCCAAATGAGCAGTTCTTC. Translation: CASSLSLSPPNEQFF.

The rearrangement uses TRBV18 and TRBJ2-7, with 7 bases lining up with TRBD1. Germline lookup yields CDR1 KGHSH and CDR2 LQKENI. This CDR3 spans 16 amino acids. Trimming took 6 bases from V and 7 from J; bases not matched to a gene: 18. The CDR3 sequence is CASSPLRTGVLEEQYF. The CDR3 bases are TGTGCCAGCTCGCCTTTGCGAACAGGGGTTTTGGAGGAGCAGTACTTC.

This rearrangement joins TRBV13 to TRBJ2-1; 14 bases align to TRBD2. The CDR3 sequence is 20 residues long. In germline, CDR1 is PRHDT, CDR2 FYEKMQ (reference sequence). The trim removed 4 bases at V and 0 bases at J, leaving 11 bases unmatched. In DNA form, the CDR3 reads TGTGCCAGCAGCTGGATGTCGTTGACTAGCGGGAGGGTCTCCTACAATGAGCAGTTCTTC. Protein: CASSWMSLTSGRVSYNEQFF.

This clone came up a few times. The rearrangement uses TRBV13 and TRBJ2-1; no clear D gene. V shed 1 base and J shed 9 bases, with 7 bases lying between them. The germline gives CDR1 PRHDT, CDR2 FYEKMQ (reference sequence). The CDR3 has 12 residues. The CDR3 DNA reads as TGTGCCAGCAGCTTAGTCTACGGTGAGCAGTTCTTC. This codes for CASSLVYGEQFF.

The chain joins TRBV5-4 to TRBJ2-1; D is possibly TRBD2 (6 bases). The germline gives CDR1 SGHNT, CDR2 YYREEE (reference sequence). The germline V and J ends were trimmed by 4 bases and 0 bases, with 14 bases remaining between them. The length of the CDR3 is 16 residues. The CDR3 DNA reads TGTGCCAGCAGCACCGAACTAGCAGGCTCCTACAATGAGCAGTTCTTC. Amino acids: CASSTELAGSYNEQFF.

The rearrangement joins TRBV5-6 to TRBJ1-2, with D uncertain. The CDR3 has 15 residues. Trimming stripped 4 bases from V and 3 bases from J, with 16 bases between. Germline V lookup: CDR1 SGHDT, CDR2 YYEEEE. The CDR3 DNA reads as TGTGCCAGCAGCAAGGACCCTCTTGAAGACTATGGCTACACCTTC. Translated: CASSKDPLEDYGYTF. Looking up the rest from reference TRBV5-6 and TRBJ1-2 gives the full variable domain: DAGVTQSPTHLIKTRGQQVTLRCSPKSGHDTVSWYQQALGQGPQFIFQYYEEEERQRGNFPDRFSGHQFPNYSSELNVNALLLGDSALYLCASSKDPLEDYGYTFGSGTRLTVV.

The genes are TRBV28 and TRBJ2-1; D not resolved. CDR1 is MDHEN, CDR2 SYDVKM, per germline. Trimming removed 8 bases at V and 9 bases at J, with 14 bases between. The CDR3 has 12 amino acids. CDR3: CASWASSGEQFF. Written as DNA, the CDR3 is TGTGCCAGCTGGGCTTCAAGTGGTGAGCAGTTCTTC.

The CDR3 is CASSPPTGTATIYTDTQYF. CDR3 sequence (DNA): TGTGCCAGCTCACCACCCACCGGGACAGCCACGATTTACACAGATACGCAGTATTTT. The rearrangement uses TRBV18 and TRBJ2-3, with 7 nucleotides matching TRBD1. The CDR3 has 19 amino acids. The J segment lost 2 bases and the V segment lost 0 bases, leaving 14 bases of the junction unmatched. In germline, CDR1 is KGHSH, CDR2 LQKENI. Complete variable domain (other parts from reference TRBV18 and TRBJ2-3): NAGVMQNPRHLVRRRGQEARLRCSPMKGHSHVYWYRQLPEEGLKFMVYLQKENIIDESGMPKERFSAEFPKEGPSILRIQQVVRGDSAAYFCASSPPTGTATIYTDTQYFGPGTRLTVL.

The V gene is TRBV5-4, the J gene TRBJ1-4; weak D call: TRBD1 (6 bases). V lost 0 bases and J lost 7, with 19 bases in between. Germline CDR1 SGHNT, CDR2 YYREEE (reference sequence). The CDR3 runs 17 residues. CDR3 nucleotides: TGTGCCAGCAGCTTGGCCGGGTCGGGGGCGCGCGGTGAAAAACTGTTTTTT. Translation: CASSLAGSGARGEKLFF.

The chain has TRBV21-1 and TRBJ2-1; the listed D gene, TRBD1, was not tested against the DNA. TRBV21-1 is annotated as a pseudogene. This CDR3 region has 16 residues. The CDR3 coding sequence is TGTGCCAGCAGCCTCCGACAGGGTTGGGGCCACAATGAGCAGTTCTTC. Its protein product is CASSLRQGWGHNEQFF.

V gene TRBV19 combines with J gene TRBJ2-7, with a possible D match to TRBD1 (6 bases). V was trimmed by 5 bases and J by 2 bases, leaving 16 bases between them. This CDR3 is 15 amino acids long. The germline V gene has CDR1 LNHDA and CDR2 SQIVND (reference sequence). The CDR3 spells CASSHTGSVPYEQYF. As DNA, the CDR3 is TGTGCCAGTAGTCACACAGGGTCGGTCCCCTACGAGCAGTACTTC.

With regard to this clone: Other DNA sequences from this sample encode an identical CDR3 as well. This chain links TRBV9 with TRBJ2-5; D possibly corresponds to TRBD1 (8 bases). Germline CDR1 is SGDLS and CDR2 is YYNGEE. The V gene lost 0 bases and the J gene lost 4 bases, with 10 bases spanning the gap. The CDR3 sequence is 14 residues long. CDR3 nucleotides: TGTGCCAGCAGCGTAGACAGGGGGGGAGAGACCCAGTACTTC. As protein: CASSVDRGGETQYF.

The rearrangement links TRBV6-6 to TRBJ2-5, with 15 bases that match TRBD2. The CDR3 has 16 amino acids. Germline V gene sequence: CDR1 MNHNY, CDR2 SVGAGI (reference sequence). Trimming cost V 2 bases and J 4 bases; bases outside gene matches: 2. CDR3 coding DNA: TGTGCCAGCAGTTACCCGGGACTAGCGGGAGGAGAGACCCAGTACTTC. Protein sequence: CASSYPGLAGGETQYF.

In regard to this clone: At one of its ends the junction is not consistent with the germline gene, which may arise from a read error. The chain employs TRBV19 and TRBJ1-4; D ambiguous. The CDR3 spans 11 residues. Germline V gene data show CDR1 as LNHDA and CDR2 as SQIVND (reference sequence). CDR3 loop: CASSIRDILVF. The CDR3 coding sequence is TGTGCCAGTAGTATCCGCGACATCCTGGTTTTT.

Worth noting for this clone: This CDR3 is also generated by other DNA sequences in the sample. This chain links TRBV5-4 with TRBJ2-1, with 15 bases lining up with TRBD2. V was clipped by 3 bases and J by 6 bases; unmatched bases: 1. Looked up from germline, CDR1 is SGHNT and CDR2 is YYREEE (reference sequence). This CDR3 has 15 residues. Here the CDR3 DNA reads TGTGCCAGCAGCTCGGGACTAGCGGGAGGCAATGAGCAGTTCTTC. As protein: CASSSGLAGGNEQFF. Using reference TRBV5-4 and TRBJ2-1 for the parts outside the CDR3, the full variable domain is ETGVTQSPTHLIKTRGQQVTLRCSSQSGHNTVSWYQQALGQGPQFIFQYYREEENGRGNFPPRFSGLQFPNYSSELNVNALELDDSALYLCASSSGLAGGNEQFFGPGTRLTVL.